The clone carrying this T cell receptor (beta chain) has more than one count but fewer than ten. Germline CDR1 MNHEY, CDR2 SVGAGI. This CDR3 has 14 residues. V was shortened by 8 bases and J by 9 bases, with 17 bases between the two germline ends. The record originates from a study of OX40 agonist ivuxolimab in advanced cancers. Assay: immunoSEQ multiplex PCR; the TCRdb copy retains only in-frame clones and omits some. The sample holds nearly 60,000 clones, 81% seen once. Sample: CD4+ or CD8+ T cells sorted from blood, taken in a trial of the OX40 agonist ivuxolimab. The origin of this receptor is an adult with an advanced solid tumor such as melanoma, head and neck, liver or kidney cancer. The chain uses TRBV6-5 and TRBJ1-6, with no clear D. The CDR3, as DNA: TGTGCCAGCGGTCGGGAGGGTGGTAGTTCACCCCTCCACTTT. This codes for CASGREGGSSPLHF.